This TCR beta chain derives from a study of monozygotic twins with inflammatory bowel disease. TCRdb processed the 5' RACE reads again and assigns one entry to each CDR3 protein, with no DNA. The specimen's table records about 160,000 distinct CDR3 sequences. The material sequenced was blood. The receptor's source is a human donor with ulcerative colitis or Crohn's disease, or a healthy co-twin of an affected twin (not recorded which).

The CDR3 is CASSQDRASGDTQYF. This chain connects TRBV4-3 to TRBJ2-3. The CDR3 covers 15 residues. CDR1 is LGHNA, CDR2 YSLEER, per germline.